Each of the 4 T cell receptor beta chains below was sequenced from the same sample in a study of glioma-infiltrating T cells after dendritic cell vaccination. TCRdb's copy holds only in-frame clones and misses some; the assay was immunoSEQ multiplex PCR. The sample gives about 100,000 clones, approximately 80% of which show up once; approximately 5.4% is in the top ten. Stated time point: after dendritic cell vaccination, including at tumor progression/relapse. Sequenced material: blood, taken after dendritic cell vaccination. These receptors all come from a human donor with glioblastoma.

The J gene is TRBJ1-2, the V gene TRBV2, with 9 bases lining up with TRBD1. Germline V gene lookup returns CDR1 SNHLY and CDR2 FYNNEI. J was trimmed by 7 bases and V by 7 bases; bases with no gene match: 7. The CDR3 totals 13 residues. Here the CDR3 DNA reads TGTGCCAGCACTGGGGGACAGGGCGGTGGCTACACCTTC. Translation gives CASTGGQGGGYTF.

This chain links TRBV7-3 with TRBJ2-7; D is unresolved. V lost 5 bases to trimming and J lost 4 bases, with 6 bases between them. Germline V gene lookup returns CDR1 SGHTA and CDR2 FQGTGA. The CDR3 is 11 amino acids. This CDR3 reads CASSPHYEQYF. DNA of the CDR3: TGTGCCAGCAGCCCCCATTACGAGCAGTACTTC.

The rearrangement links TRBV7-3 to TRBJ1-1; tentative D call: TRBD1 (5 bases). CDR1 SGHTA and CDR2 FQGTGA come from the germline V gene. The CDR3 runs 14 residues. Trimming left V 1 base short and J 4 bases short, with 10 bases between. This CDR3 reads CASSLMRGGTEAFF. The CDR3 nucleotides are TGTGCCAGCAGCTTAATGCGGGGGGGCACTGAAGCTTTCTTT.

This chain uses TRBV2 with TRBJ2-7, with D uncertain. The germline V gene has CDR1 SNHLY and CDR2 FYNNEI. Trimming pared 0 bases from V and 0 bases from J, leaving 9 bases between. This CDR3 is 15 amino acids long. The CDR3 protein is CASSEALHSSYEQYF. The CDR3 nucleotides read TGTGCCAGCAGTGAAGCGCTCCACAGCTCCTACGAGCAGTACTTC.